In this sample, the clone carrying this T cell receptor (beta chain) turned up many times. Its antigen remains unknown. This beta chain is an unintended read in a library built for alpha chains; its size means little. These data originate in a study of spatial heterogeneity in lung cancer. Findings and limits, study-wide: Tumor mutation counts were tracked by expanded intratumoral alpha and beta TCR counts.

The V end was cut by 0 bases, the J end by 8 bases, with 17 bases between. Germline CDR1 and CDR2: MNHNS and SASEGT. The CDR3 length is 16 residues. Time point defined: sample taken at primary tumor resection. TCRdb redid the calling of the 5' RACE reads with MiXCR, one entry per CDR3 protein. The sample holds about 11,000 distinct CDR3 sequences, around 5.5% seen once. The sequence was collected from a male donor with early-stage non-small cell lung cancer. The sample in question was lung tumor tissue, obtained at surgery. The rearrangement links TRBV6-1 to TRBJ1-5; D is possibly TRBD1 (6 bases). For the CDR3, the DNA is TGTGCCAGCAGTGAAGCGTGGAGGACAGTTTTTGAGCCCCAGCATTTT. Its translation is CASSEAWRTVFEPQHF.